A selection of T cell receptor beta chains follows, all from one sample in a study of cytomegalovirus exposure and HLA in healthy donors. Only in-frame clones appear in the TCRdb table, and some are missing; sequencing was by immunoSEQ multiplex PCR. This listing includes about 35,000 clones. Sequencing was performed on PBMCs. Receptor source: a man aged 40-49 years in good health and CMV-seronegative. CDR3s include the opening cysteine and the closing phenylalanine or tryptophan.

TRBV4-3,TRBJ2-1,CASSQDRGSNYNEQFF
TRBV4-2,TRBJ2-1,CASSQIIAGDAYNEQFF
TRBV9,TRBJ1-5,CASSVGQGGNQPQHF
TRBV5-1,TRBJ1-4,CASSLVGTGSEKLFF
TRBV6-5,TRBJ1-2,CASSRQLIRSGYTF
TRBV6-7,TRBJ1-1,CASSSYRDRGLEGKDTEAFF
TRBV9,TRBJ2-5,CASSVGGRVKGETQYF
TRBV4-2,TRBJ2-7,CASSLGARTGDPYEQYF
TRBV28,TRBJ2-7,CASSDLPGGLFYEQYF
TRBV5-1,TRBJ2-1,CASSLELGGGLYNEQFF
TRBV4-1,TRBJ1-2,CASSQSGESADSTRYGYTF
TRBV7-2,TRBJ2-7,CASNTDRTYEQYF
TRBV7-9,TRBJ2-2,CASSKSGRAGTGELFF
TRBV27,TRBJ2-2,CASTYLGRGTGELFF
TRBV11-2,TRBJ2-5,CASSPIMEGGETQYF
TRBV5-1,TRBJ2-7,CASSLNGLAAGYEQYF
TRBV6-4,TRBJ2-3,CASSAGTGGTDTQYF
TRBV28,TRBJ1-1,CASSSKHRGTEAFF